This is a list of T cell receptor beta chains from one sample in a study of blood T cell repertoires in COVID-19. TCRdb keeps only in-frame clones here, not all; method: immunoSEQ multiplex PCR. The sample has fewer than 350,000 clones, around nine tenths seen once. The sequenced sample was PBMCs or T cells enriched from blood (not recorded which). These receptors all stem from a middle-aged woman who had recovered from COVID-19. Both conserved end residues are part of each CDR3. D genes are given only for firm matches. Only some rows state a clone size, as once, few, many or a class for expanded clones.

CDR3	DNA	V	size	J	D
CASSYHQPWANYGYTF	TGTGCCAGCAGTTACCACCAACCCTGGGCGAACTATGGCTACACCTTC	TRBV6-5	once	TRBJ1-2	-
CASGRDRGEYGYTF	TGTGCCAGCGGCCGAGACAGGGGAGAGTATGGCTACACCTTC	TRBV2	-	TRBJ1-2	TRBD1
CASRVRQGEVSQHF	TGTGCCAGTCGGGTCCGGCAGGGGGAAGTGTCCCAGCATTTT	TRBV19	-	TRBJ1-5	TRBD1
CASSRGLAGGDNEQFF	TGTGCCAGCAGCAGGGGACTAGCGGGAGGAGATAATGAGCAGTTCTTC	TRBV7-2	-	TRBJ2-1	TRBD2
CSASRTGDFGTEAFF	TGCAGTGCTAGTCGGACAGGGGATTTTGGCACTGAAGCTTTCTTT	TRBV20-1	-	TRBJ1-1	TRBD1
CASSRHGDEKLFF	TGTGCCAGCAGTCGACACGGGGATGAAAAACTGTTTTTT	TRBV27	-	TRBJ1-4	-
CASSQDRGDEKLFF	TGCGCCAGCAGCCAAGATCGGGGAGATGAAAAACTGTTTTTT	TRBV5-1	-	TRBJ1-4	-
CASSQDQAINLPQHF	TGCGCCAGCAGCCAAGATCAGGCTATCAATCTCCCCCAGCATTTT	TRBV4-1	-	TRBJ1-5	-
CASSGQGAIQPQHF	TGTGCCAGCAGTGGGCAGGGGGCGATTCAGCCCCAGCATTTT	TRBV2	-	TRBJ1-5	TRBD1
CASSWGQGRANEQFF	TGTGCCAGCAGCTGGGGACAGGGTAGGGCCAATGAGCAGTTCTTC	TRBV5-5	-	TRBJ2-1	TRBD1
CASSFLAGGPDTQYF	TGTGCCAGCAGCTTCCTAGCGGGGGGGCCGGATACGCAGTATTTT	TRBV11-2	-	TRBJ2-3	TRBD2
CASSLAEGLSSSYNEQFF	TGCGCCAGCAGCTTGGCCGAGGGACTTTCTAGCTCCTACAATGAGCAGTTCTTC	TRBV5-1	-	TRBJ2-1	-
CASSTSGDPNEQFF	TGCGCCAGCAGTACTTCAGGGGACCCCAATGAGCAGTTCTTC	TRBV5-1	-	TRBJ2-1	-
CASSHHGQVIYGYTF	TGCGCCAGCAGCCACCATGGACAGGTTATCTATGGCTACACCTTC	TRBV4-1	-	TRBJ1-2	TRBD1
CASSPPGQWNEKLFF	TGTGCCAGCTCACCGCCGGGACAATGGAATGAAAAACTGTTTTTT	TRBV18	-	TRBJ1-4	-
CASSLVRDTEAFF	TGTGCCAGCAGTTTAGTAAGAGACACTGAAGCTTTCTTT	TRBV27	-	TRBJ1-1	-
CASSGGAGQPQHF	TGTGCCAGCAGCGGGGGGGCGGGTCAGCCCCAGCATTTT	TRBV11-2	-	TRBJ1-5	-
CASSQHGGSGNTIYF	TGCGCCAGCAGCCAACATGGCGGATCTGGAAACACCATATATTTT	TRBV4-1	-	TRBJ1-3	-
CASSQNRDYPYNEQFF	TGTGCCAGCAGCCAAAACCGGGACTATCCATACAATGAGCAGTTCTTC	TRBV4-2	-	TRBJ2-1	TRBD2
CASRYDSASSYNSPLHF	TGTGCCAGCAGATACGACAGCGCGAGCTCCTATAATTCACCCCTCCACTTT	TRBV27	few	TRBJ1-6	-
CASRPPGQLNYEQYF	TGTGCCAGCAGACCCCCGGGACAGCTAAACTACGAGCAGTACTTC	TRBV2	-	TRBJ2-7	TRBD1
CASFEQGASYGYTF	TGCGCCAGCTTCGAACAGGGGGCCTCCTATGGCTACACCTTC	TRBV5-1	-	TRBJ1-2	TRBD1